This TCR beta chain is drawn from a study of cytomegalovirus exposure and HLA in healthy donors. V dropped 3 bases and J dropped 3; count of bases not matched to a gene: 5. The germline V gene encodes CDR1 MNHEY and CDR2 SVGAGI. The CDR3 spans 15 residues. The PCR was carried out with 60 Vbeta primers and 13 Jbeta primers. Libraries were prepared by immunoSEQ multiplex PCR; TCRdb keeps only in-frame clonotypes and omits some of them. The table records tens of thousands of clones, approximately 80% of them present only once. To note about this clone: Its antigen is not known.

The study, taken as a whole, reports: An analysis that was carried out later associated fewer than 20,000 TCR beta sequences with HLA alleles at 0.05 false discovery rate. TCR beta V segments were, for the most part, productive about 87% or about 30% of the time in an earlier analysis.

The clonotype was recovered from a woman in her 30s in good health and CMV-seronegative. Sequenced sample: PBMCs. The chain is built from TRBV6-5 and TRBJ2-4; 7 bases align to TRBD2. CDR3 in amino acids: CASSYAGDYKNIQYF. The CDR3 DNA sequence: TGTGCCAGCAGTTATGCGGGGGACTACAAAAACATTCAGTACTTC.